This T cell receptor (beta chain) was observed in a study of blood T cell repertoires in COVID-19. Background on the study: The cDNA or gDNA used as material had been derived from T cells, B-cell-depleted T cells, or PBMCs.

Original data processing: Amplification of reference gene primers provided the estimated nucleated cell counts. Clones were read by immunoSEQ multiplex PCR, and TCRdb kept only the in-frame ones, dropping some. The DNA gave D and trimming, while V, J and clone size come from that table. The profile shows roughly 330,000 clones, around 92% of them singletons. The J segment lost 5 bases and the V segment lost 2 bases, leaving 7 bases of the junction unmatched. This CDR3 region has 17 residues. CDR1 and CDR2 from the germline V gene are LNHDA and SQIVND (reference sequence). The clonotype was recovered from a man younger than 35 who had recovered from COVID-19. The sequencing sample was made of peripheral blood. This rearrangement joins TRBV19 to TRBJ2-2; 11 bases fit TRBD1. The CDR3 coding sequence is TGTGCCAGTAGTATATGGACAGGGGGCGCGGGGACCGGGGAGCTGTTTTTT. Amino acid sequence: CASSIWTGGAGTGELFF.